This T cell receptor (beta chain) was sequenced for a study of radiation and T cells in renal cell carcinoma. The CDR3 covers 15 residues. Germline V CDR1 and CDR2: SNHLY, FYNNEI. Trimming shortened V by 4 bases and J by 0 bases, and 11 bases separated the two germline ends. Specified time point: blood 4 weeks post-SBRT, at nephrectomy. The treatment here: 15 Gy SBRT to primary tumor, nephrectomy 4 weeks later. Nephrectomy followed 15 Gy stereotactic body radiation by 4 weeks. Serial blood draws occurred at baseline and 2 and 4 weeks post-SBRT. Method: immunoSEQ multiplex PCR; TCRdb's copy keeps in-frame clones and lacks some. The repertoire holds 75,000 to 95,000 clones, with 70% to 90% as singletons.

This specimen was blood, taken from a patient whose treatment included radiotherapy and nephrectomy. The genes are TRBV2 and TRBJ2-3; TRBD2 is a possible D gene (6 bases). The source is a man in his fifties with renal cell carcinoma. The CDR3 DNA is TGTGCCAGCAGTGCATTCGGGACTAGCACAGATACGCAGTATTTT. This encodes CASSAFGTSTDTQYF.